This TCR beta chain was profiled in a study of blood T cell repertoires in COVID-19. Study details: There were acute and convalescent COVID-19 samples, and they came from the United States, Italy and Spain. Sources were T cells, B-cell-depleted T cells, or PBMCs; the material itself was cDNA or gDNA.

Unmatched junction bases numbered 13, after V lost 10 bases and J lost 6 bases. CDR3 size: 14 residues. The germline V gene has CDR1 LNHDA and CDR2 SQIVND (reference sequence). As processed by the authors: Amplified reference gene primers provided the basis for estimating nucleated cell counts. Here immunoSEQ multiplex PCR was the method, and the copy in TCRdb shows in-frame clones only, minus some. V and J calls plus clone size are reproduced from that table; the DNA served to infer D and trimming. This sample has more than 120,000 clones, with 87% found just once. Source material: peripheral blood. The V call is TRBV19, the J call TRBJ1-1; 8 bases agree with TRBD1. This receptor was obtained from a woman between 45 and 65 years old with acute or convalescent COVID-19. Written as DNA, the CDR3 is TGTGCCACCGCTCCCAGGGGGCGCGGGGCTGAAGCTTTCTTT. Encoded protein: CATAPRGRGAEAFF.